The 30 T cell receptor beta chains given below trace back to one sample, sequenced in a study of shared clonotypes between healthy human individuals. TCRdb's table, derived via immunoSEQ multiplex PCR, lists solely in-frame clones and lacks some. This table holds some 2 million clones, about 95% found once. In the naive CD8 group, cells lacked CD45RO and were positively selected for CCR7, so terminally differentiated effector memory CD45RA+ cells were left out. Sample: naive CD8+ T cells sorted from blood. These receptors were taken from a man between 18 and 35 years old in good health.

On this clone itself: The identical CDR3 is also encoded by other nucleotide sequences in the sample. The gene calls are TRBV13 and TRBJ2-2; the D is unclear. The CDR3 has 13 residues. The ends were cut back, 0 bases at V and 7 bases at J, with 6 bases in the middle. CDR1 and CDR2 from the germline V gene are PRHDT and FYEKMQ (reference sequence). The CDR3 here is CASSLGLGGELFF. The CDR3 DNA reads TGTGCCAGCAGCTTAGGCCTGGGCGGGGAGCTGTTTTTT.

The chain has TRBV9 and TRBJ2-7; a weak D match, TRBD1 (5 bases). The germline gives CDR1 SGDLS, CDR2 YYNGEE. V was cut by 3 bases and J by 5 bases, with 15 bases left in between. This CDR3 spans 14 amino acids. In DNA form, the CDR3 reads TGTGCCAGCAGCGCGACAGTACGAGTGGACGAGCAGTACTTC. Residues: CASSATVRVDEQYF. Based on the CDR3 plus reference TRBV9 and TRBJ2-7, the full variable domain is DSGVTQTPKHLITATGQRVTLRCSPRSGDLSVYWYQQSLDQGLQFLIQYYNGEERAKGNILERFSAQQFPDLHSELNLSSLELGDSALYFCASSATVRVDEQYFGPGTRLTVT.

The chain joins TRBV21-1 to TRBJ2-7; the table's D gene call, TRBD1, was not cross checked with the DNA. TRBV21-1 represents a pseudogene. The CDR3 totals 16 residues. CDR3 in amino acids: CASSKALGPPPYEQYF. CDR3 sequence (DNA): TGTGCCAGCAGCAAAGCGCTTGGGCCGCCCCCCTACGAGCAGTACTTC.

Comment on this clone: Other DNA sequences of this sample code for an identical CDR3. V is TRBV6-1 and J is TRBJ2-3; TRBD2 aligns across 10 bases. Germline trimming cut 1 base from V and 3 bases from J; bases unmatched to any gene: 4. CDR3 length equals 16 residues. From germline, CDR1 is MNHNS and CDR2 SASEGT. The CDR3 protein is CASSEERGGITDTQYF. CDR3 DNA: TGTGCCAGCAGTGAAGAGCGGGGGGGCATTACAGATACGCAGTATTTT.

The rearrangement joins TRBV30 to TRBJ2-3; maybe TRBD2 (7 bases). CDR3 length equals 16 residues. The V end was cut by 1 base, the J end by 5 bases, with 19 bases between. CDR1 is GTSNPN and CDR2 is SVGIG in the germline V gene (reference sequence). The CDR3 nucleotides are TGTGCCTGGAGTGGGGCCTGGGGGGGCCGAGGAGATACGCAGTATTTT. Protein sequence: CAWSGAWGGRGDTQYF.

The rearrangement joins TRBV5-1 to TRBJ1-1, with D unresolved. CDR3 length equals 14 residues. Germline CDR1 reads SGHRS; CDR2 reads YFSETQ. Trimming shortened V by 3 bases and J by 7 bases, and 16 bases separated the two germline ends. The CDR3 DNA reads TGCGCCAGCAGCTGGTTCGGCCCGGAGGGTGAAGCTTTCTTT. It is translated as CASSWFGPEGEAFF. Full variable domain (outside the CDR3, taken from reference TRBV5-1 and TRBJ1-1): KAGVTQTPRYLIKTRGQQVTLSCSPISGHRSVSWYQQTPGQGLQFLFEYFSETQRNKGNFPGRFSGRQFSNSRSEMNVSTLELGDSALYLCASSWFGPEGEAFFGQGTRLTVV.

The chain links TRBV7-9 to TRBJ2-1, with D perhaps given as TRBD1 or TRBD2 (5 bases each). The CDR3 covers 16 residues. V lost 2 bases to trimming and J lost 8 bases, with 19 bases between them. From germline, CDR1 is SEHNR and CDR2 FQNEAQ (reference sequence). The CDR3 sequence: CASSLSYVVGRDEQFF. DNA for the CDR3: TGTGCCAGCAGCTTATCTTACGTCGTGGGGCGGGATGAGCAGTTCTTC.

This chain connects TRBV27 to TRBJ2-3, with D possibly TRBD1 on 5 matching bases. Deletions cut 0 bases from V and 6 bases from J, with 13 bases between. Germline V gene sequence: CDR1 MNHEY, CDR2 SMNVEV (reference sequence). The CDR3 has 15 amino acids. CDR3 bases: TGTGCCAGCAGTTTATCGGTACAGGATCGTGATACGCAGTATTTT. Translated: CASSLSVQDRDTQYF.

This rearrangement joins TRBV5-4 to TRBJ2-3; 9 bases are a match to TRBD1. The J segment lost 3 bases and the V segment lost 4 bases, leaving 12 bases of the junction unmatched. The CDR3 runs 17 residues. Per the germline V gene, CDR1 is SGHNT and CDR2 is YYREEE (reference sequence). Here the CDR3 DNA reads TGTGCCAGCAGCCCCGTGGGACAGGGAGAGTTTACAGATACGCAGTATTTT. This codes for CASSPVGQGEFTDTQYF.

The V gene is TRBV19, the J gene TRBJ1-2; no reliable D call. This CDR3 is built from 16 residues. Deletions cut 0 bases from V and 3 bases from J, with 14 bases between. The germline V gene encodes CDR1 LNHDA and CDR2 SQIVND (reference sequence). The CDR3 spells CASSIDVLDGDYGYTF. The CDR3 bases are TGTGCCAGTAGTATAGATGTACTGGACGGCGACTATGGCTACACCTTC.

V is TRBV4-1 and J is TRBJ2-1; no clear D gene. Trimming cost V 1 base and J 3 bases, with 7 bases left between them. The germline gives CDR1 MGHRA, CDR2 YSYEKL. The CDR3 loop spans 14 amino acids. In DNA, the CDR3 is TGCGCCAGCAGCCAAGGGGGAAACTACAATGAGCAGTTCTTC. It codes for CASSQGGNYNEQFF.

The rearrangement joins TRBV4-3 to TRBJ2-2; maybe TRBD2 (6 bases). Per germline, CDR1 LGHNA and CDR2 YSLEER. V was clipped by 4 bases and J by 3 bases, with 12 bases between them. The CDR3 has 15 amino acids. The CDR3 here is CASSPRRVDTGELFF. The CDR3 DNA follows: TGCGCCAGCAGCCCCAGGAGGGTGGACACCGGGGAGCTGTTTTTT.

J is TRBJ1-1 and V is TRBV27, with D hard to call. V lost 6 bases, J lost 1 base, and 6 bases lay in between. CDR1 is MNHEY and CDR2 is SMNVEV in the germline V gene (reference sequence). CDR3 length equals 12 residues. As DNA, the CDR3 is TGTGCCAGCAGAGGGCAGAACACTGAAGCTTTCTTT. The encoded protein is CASRGQNTEAFF.

The chain joins TRBV28 to TRBJ2-7; D remains unclear. CDR3 size: 11 residues. Looked up from germline, CDR1 is MDHEN and CDR2 is SYDVKM. Trimming removed 1 base from V and 5 bases from J, with 3 bases in between. CDR3 amino acids: CASSLSHEQYF. The DNA for the CDR3 is TGTGCCAGCAGTTTATCCCACGAGCAGTACTTC.

The chain is built from TRBV5-5 and TRBJ2-7; either TRBD1 or TRBD2 may supply D (5 bases each). This CDR3 has 12 residues. V lost 6 bases and J lost 7, with 14 bases in between. Germline lookup yields CDR1 SGHKS and CDR2 YYEKEE (reference sequence). The DNA of the CDR3 is TGTGCCAGCACCTGGAGTGGGGGTGAGCAGTACTTC. Translated: CASTWSGGEQYF.

The chain joins TRBV7-2 to TRBJ2-5; 11 nucleotides align to TRBD2. Germline V lookup: CDR1 SGHTA, CDR2 FQGNSA. Trimming took 5 bases from V and 4 from J; bases not matched to a gene: 6. The CDR3 sequence is 15 residues long. As DNA, the CDR3 is TGTGCCAGCAGCAGTAGCGGGGGGGCCAGAGAGACCCAGTACTTC. Translation: CASSSSGGARETQYF. The whole variable domain, filled in from reference TRBV7-2 and TRBJ2-5, reads GAGVSQSPSNKVTEKGKDVELRCDPISGHTALYWYRQSLGQGLEFLIYFQGNSAPDKSGLPSDRFSAERTGGSVSTLTIQRTQQEDSAVYLCASSSSGGARETQYFGPGTRLLVL.

V gene TRBV7-2 combines with J gene TRBJ2-5; D not resolved. The germline gives CDR1 SGHTA, CDR2 FQGNSA. Trimming took 1 base from V and 5 from J, leaving 11 bases between them. The CDR3 length is 14 residues. The CDR3: CASSLGLGSETQYF. CDR3 coding DNA: TGTGCCAGCAGCTTAGGGCTAGGTAGTGAGACCCAGTACTTC.

The chain employs TRBV5-1 and TRBJ2-7; D perhaps matches TRBD2 (5 bases). The germline V gene encodes CDR1 SGHRS and CDR2 YFSETQ. The CDR3 runs 12 residues. V lost 0 bases to trimming and J lost 9 bases, with 10 bases between them. The CDR3 spells CASSLGAEGQYF. The CDR3 region has the DNA TGCGCCAGCAGCTTGGGTGCAGAGGGGCAGTACTTC.

The V call is TRBV18, the J call TRBJ2-3; the match to TRBD1 covers 9 bases. Germline V gene lookup returns CDR1 KGHSH and CDR2 LQKENI. The ends lost 3 bases at V and 0 bases at J; junction bases unmatched: 7. The CDR3 has 17 residues. DNA of the CDR3: TGTGCCAGCTCACCCCCCCGGGACAGGGTGAGCACAGATACGCAGTATTTT. Residues: CASSPPRDRVSTDTQYF.

As concerns this clone: The sample holds other DNA sequences that translate to the same CDR3. The chain recombines TRBV20-1 with TRBJ2-1; TRBD1 is a possible D gene (5 bases). The length of the CDR3 is 11 residues. V was cut by 6 bases and J by 5 bases, with 8 bases left in between. Germline values: CDR1 DFQATT, CDR2 SNEGSKA (reference sequence). CDR3 DNA: TGCAGTGCGGGGCGCGACAATGAGCAGTTCTTC. It yields the protein CSAGRDNEQFF.

The gene calls are TRBV4-3 and TRBJ2-1; 10 positions agree with TRBD2. Trimming took 0 bases from V and 1 from J; bases not matched to a gene: 15. CDR3 length: 21 residues. Germline CDR1 is LGHNA and CDR2 is YSLEER. The CDR3 coding sequence is TGCGCCAGCAGCCAAGATCGATTGGGTCTAGCGGGAGTGGTGTCCTACAATGAGCAGTTCTTC. Its translation is CASSQDRLGLAGVVSYNEQFF.

As for this clone: The same CDR3 is also encoded by other DNA sequences in this sample. V usage is TRBV27 and J usage is TRBJ2-1; 12 bases match TRBD2. The germline V gene encodes CDR1 MNHEY and CDR2 SMNVEV (reference sequence). This CDR3 comprises 15 residues. Trimming took 3 bases from V and 4 from J; bases not matched to a gene: 1. CDR3 amino acids: CASSLTSGGYNEQFF. The CDR3 nucleotides are TGTGCCAGCAGTTTGACTAGCGGGGGTTACAATGAGCAGTTCTTC.

This clone was detected once. The chain carries TRBV4-3 and TRBJ1-4, with 11 nucleotides matching TRBD1. The CDR3 consists of 16 residues. The junction had 4 bases not matched to a gene; V was cut back by 4 bases and J by 3 bases. Germline V lookup: CDR1 LGHNA, CDR2 YSLEER. The CDR3 is CASSLDRGLANEKLFF. Written as DNA, the CDR3 is TGCGCCAGCAGCCTGGACAGGGGGCTTGCTAATGAAAAACTGTTTTTT.

This clone was found a few times. The gene calls are TRBV30 and TRBJ1-6, with D uncertain. V was trimmed by 1 base and J by 10 bases, leaving 11 bases between them. This CDR3 contains 13 residues. Per the germline V gene, CDR1 is GTSNPN and CDR2 is SVGIG (reference sequence). The CDR3 nucleotides are TGTGCCTGGAGTGACACGTTGGACTCACCCCTCCACTTT. It is translated as CAWSDTLDSPLHF.

This sequence joins TRBV2 and TRBJ2-1; D may correspond to TRBD1 or TRBD2 (5 bases each). CDR1 and CDR2 from the germline V gene are SNHLY and FYNNEI. V dropped 3 bases and J dropped 0 bases, with 9 bases sitting between them. The CDR3 has 15 residues. As DNA, the CDR3 is TGTGCCAGCAGTGACGGGGCTCTCTCCTACAATGAGCAGTTCTTC. It yields the protein CASSDGALSYNEQFF.

The V and J genes are TRBV4-1 and TRBJ2-7, with D perhaps matching TRBD1 (6 bases). There are 16 residues in the CDR3. The V end lost 4 bases, the J end lost 4 bases, and 20 bases lay between the germline ends. Germline V gene data show CDR1 as MGHRA and CDR2 as YSYEKL. The CDR3 DNA reads TGCGCCAGCAGCCGCATCGGGGTGGACAGTGGGTACGAGCAGTACTTC. Residues: CASSRIGVDSGYEQYF.

This chain connects TRBV2 to TRBJ2-7, with D tentatively TRBD1 (6 bases). The germline gives CDR1 SNHLY, CDR2 FYNNEI. V was pared by 3 bases and J by 4 bases, with 16 bases between. CDR3 size: 15 residues. CDR3 protein: CASSDNWGLVYEQYF. The CDR3, as DNA: TGTGCCAGCAGTGATAATTGGGGGCTGGTGTACGAGCAGTACTTC.

This clone appeared a single time. The V call is TRBV7-9, the J call TRBJ2-4; no firm D call. Germline values: CDR1 SEHNR, CDR2 FQNEAQ (reference sequence). V shed 5 bases and J shed 12 bases, with 14 bases lying between them. This CDR3 spans 12 amino acids. The CDR3 DNA reads TGTGCCAGCAGCGGGCGGACGAATTATCAGTACTTC. Its protein is CASSGRTNYQYF.

The chain carries TRBV6-6 and TRBJ2-1, with D perhaps assigned TRBD1 or TRBD2 (5 bases each). Germline V gene lookup returns CDR1 MNHNY and CDR2 SVGAGI (reference sequence). V was trimmed by 0 bases and J by 6 bases, leaving 15 bases between them. The CDR3 is 16 amino acids. The CDR3 DNA follows: TGTGCCAGCAGTTACTCTTTTCCCGGGGACGGCAATGAGCAGTTCTTC. It is translated as CASSYSFPGDGNEQFF.

V and J are TRBV27 and TRBJ2-7; D might be TRBD1 or TRBD2, each matching 5 bases. Germline V gene lookup returns CDR1 MNHEY and CDR2 SMNVEV (reference sequence). V lost 2 bases and J lost 6, with 11 bases in between. This CDR3 is 13 amino acids long. The CDR3 here is CASSLGGEFEQYF. DNA for the CDR3: TGTGCCAGCAGTTTAGGGGGTGAGTTCGAGCAGTACTTC.